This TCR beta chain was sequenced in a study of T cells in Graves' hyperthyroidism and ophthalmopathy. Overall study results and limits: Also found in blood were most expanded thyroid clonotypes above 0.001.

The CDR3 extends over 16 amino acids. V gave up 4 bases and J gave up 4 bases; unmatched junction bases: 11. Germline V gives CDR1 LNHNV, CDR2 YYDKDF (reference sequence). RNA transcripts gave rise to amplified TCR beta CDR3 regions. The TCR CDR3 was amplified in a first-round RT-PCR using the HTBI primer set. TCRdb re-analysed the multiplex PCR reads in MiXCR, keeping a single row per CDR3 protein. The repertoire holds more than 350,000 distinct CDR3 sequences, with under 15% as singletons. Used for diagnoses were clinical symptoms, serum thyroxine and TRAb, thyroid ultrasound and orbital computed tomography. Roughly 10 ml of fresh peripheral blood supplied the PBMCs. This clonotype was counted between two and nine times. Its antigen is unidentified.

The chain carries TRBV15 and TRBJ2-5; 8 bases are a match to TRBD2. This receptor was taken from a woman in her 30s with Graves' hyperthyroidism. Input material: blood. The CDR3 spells CATSTSFGGGGETQYF. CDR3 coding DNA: TGTGCCACCAGCACAAGCTTCGGGGGGGGCGGAGAGACCCAGTACTTC.